This is a list of T cell receptor beta chains from one sample in a study of cytomegalovirus exposure and HLA in healthy donors. The table came from immunoSEQ multiplex PCR; TCRdb's copy has only in-frame clones and leaves some out. The table includes 150,000 to 250,000 clones, roughly 82% detected once. Sequenced sample: PBMCs. The receptors originated from a young woman in good health and CMV-seropositive. Each CDR3 is given with its conserved first and last residue. A D gene is named only where the DNA matches it firmly. Clone sizes are given selectively: once, few, many, or a class where the clone is expanded.

CDR3 DNA,CDR3 protein,D gene,J gene,clone size,V gene
TGTGCCAGCAGCTTTACAACAGGGGGCAGTGAGCAGTTCTTC,CASSFTTGGSEQFF,TRBD1,TRBJ2-1,-,TRBV7-9
TGTGCCATCAGGGGGGGAGCGGGGCGAAGCACAGATACGCAGTATTTT,CAIRGGAGRSTDTQYF,TRBD2,TRBJ2-3,once,TRBV10-3
TGTGCCTGGTTTCGGGGAGGTAACACTGAAGCTTTCTTT,CAWFRGGNTEAFF,-,TRBJ1-1,-,TRBV30
TGCGCCAGCAGCCAGGGACAGGGAGATCAGCCCCAGCATTTT,CASSQGQGDQPQHF,TRBD1,TRBJ1-5,-,TRBV5-1
TGTGCCAGCAGTGGGCTAGCGGGAGTCATCTACAATGAGCAGTTCTTC,CASSGLAGVIYNEQFF,TRBD2,TRBJ2-1,-,TRBV2
TGTGCCAGCAGTTTACCTCCGGGACAGCCCTACGAGCAGTACTTC,CASSLPPGQPYEQYF,TRBD1,TRBJ2-7,-,TRBV28
TGTGCCAGCAGTTTAGGCGGAGATTCCTTGAAGCAGTACTTC,CASSLGGDSLKQYF,-,TRBJ2-7,-,TRBV27
TGTGCCAGCAGCTCCCATAGCGGGAGTGCCTACAATGAGCAGTTCTTC,CASSSHSGSAYNEQFF,TRBD2,TRBJ2-1,-,TRBV7-3
TGCGCCAGCAGCTTGGTTGGGACTACTAGCACAGATACGCAGTATTTT,CASSLVGTTSTDTQYF,TRBD2,TRBJ2-3,-,TRBV5-1
TGTGCCAGCAGCGGCAGGGAGGGGCAGGGGGCTGACGAGCAGTACTTC,CASSGREGQGADEQYF,-,TRBJ2-7,-,TRBV9
TGTGCCAGCAGTAGTAGGACAGGCAACACCTACGAGCAGTACTTC,CASSSRTGNTYEQYF,TRBD1,TRBJ2-7,many,TRBV6-5
TGTGCCAGCTGGGAGCTCGGGCTTGAAGCTTTCTTT,CASWELGLEAFF,-,TRBJ1-1,few,TRBV6-1
TGTGCCAGCAGTCTAGGATTGACCGGGGAGCTGTTTTTT,CASSLGLTGELFF,-,TRBJ2-2,-,TRBV6-5
TGTGCCAGCAGCTTAACTCCGGACAGAGCCACAGATACGCAGTATTTT,CASSLTPDRATDTQYF,-,TRBJ2-3,once,TRBV7-3
TGTGCCAGCAGAGATCTAGCGGGGGGCTCCTACGAGCAGTACTTC,CASRDLAGGSYEQYF,TRBD2,TRBJ2-7,-,TRBV6-5
TGTGCCAGCAGGGGACAGGGGATAATCCACGAGCAGTACTTC,CASRGQGIIHEQYF,TRBD1,TRBJ2-7,once,TRBV6-5
TGTGCCAGCAGCTTCACCACTAGCGGGACCAATGAGCAGTTCTTC,CASSFTTSGTNEQFF,TRBD2,TRBJ2-1,-,TRBV5-4